The T cell receptor beta chain under discussion was sequenced for a study of Graves' ophthalmopathy and Graves' hyperthyroidism. The sequenced template was RNA, covering the TCR beta CDR3 region. The library came from an HTBI-primed first-round RT-PCR and a second-round multiplex PCR. TCRdb reprocessed the multiplex PCR reads with MiXCR, giving one entry per CDR3 protein. Counted here are over a million distinct CDR3 sequences, about two fifths occurring once; the ten biggest clones make up over 8.5%. The sample was peripheral blood or thyroid tissue (not recorded which). The sequence derives from an adult man with Graves' hyperthyroidism.

CDR3 in DNA: TGTGCCAGCAGCCACCGTGGGGTGCTTGGTGGCTACACCTTC. Its translation: CASSHRGVLGGYTF. The rearrangement joins TRBV9 to TRBJ1-2, with unresolved D. Germline assignment: CDR1 SGDLS and CDR2 YYNGEE. The ends were cut back, 4 bases at V and 7 bases at J, with 17 bases in the middle. The CDR3 runs to 14 residues.